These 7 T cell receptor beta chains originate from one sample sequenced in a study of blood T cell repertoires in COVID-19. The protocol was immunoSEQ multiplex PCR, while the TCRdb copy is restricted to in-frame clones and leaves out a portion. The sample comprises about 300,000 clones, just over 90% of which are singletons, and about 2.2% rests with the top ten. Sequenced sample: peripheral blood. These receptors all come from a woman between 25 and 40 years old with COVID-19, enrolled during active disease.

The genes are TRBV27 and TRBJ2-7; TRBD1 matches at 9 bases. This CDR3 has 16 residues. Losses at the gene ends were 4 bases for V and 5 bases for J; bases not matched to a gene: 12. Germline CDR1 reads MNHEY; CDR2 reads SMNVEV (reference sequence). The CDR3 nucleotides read TGTGCCAGCAGTTCCTCTGGGACAGGGAGGGGCCACGAGCAGTACTTC. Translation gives CASSSSGTGRGHEQYF.

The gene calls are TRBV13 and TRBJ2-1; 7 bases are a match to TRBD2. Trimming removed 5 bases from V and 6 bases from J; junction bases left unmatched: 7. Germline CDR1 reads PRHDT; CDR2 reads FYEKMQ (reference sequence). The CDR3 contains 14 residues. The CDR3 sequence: CASSPRTSFNEQFF. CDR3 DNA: TGTGCCAGCAGCCCGAGGACTAGTTTCAATGAGCAGTTCTTC.

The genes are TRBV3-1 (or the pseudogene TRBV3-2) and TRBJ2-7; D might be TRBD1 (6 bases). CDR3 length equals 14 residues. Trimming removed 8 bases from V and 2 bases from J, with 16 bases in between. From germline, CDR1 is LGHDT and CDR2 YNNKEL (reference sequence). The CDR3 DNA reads TGTGCCAGCTCTCTGGGCAGGGGCCCCTACGAGCAGTACTTC. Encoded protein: CASSLGRGPYEQYF.

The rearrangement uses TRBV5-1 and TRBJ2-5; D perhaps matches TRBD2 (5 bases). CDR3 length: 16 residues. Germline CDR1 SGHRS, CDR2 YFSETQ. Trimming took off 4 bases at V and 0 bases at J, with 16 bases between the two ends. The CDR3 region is CASSIRLAGNQETQYF. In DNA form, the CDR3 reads TGCGCCAGCAGCATACGCCTTGCGGGTAACCAAGAGACCCAGTACTTC.

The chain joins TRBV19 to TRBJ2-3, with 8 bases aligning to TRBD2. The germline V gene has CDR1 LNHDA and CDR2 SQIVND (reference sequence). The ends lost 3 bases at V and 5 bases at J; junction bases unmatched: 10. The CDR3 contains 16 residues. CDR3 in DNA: TGTGCCAGTAGTATCGTCCCGGGAGGGCCGGGAGATACGCAGTATTTT. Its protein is CASSIVPGGPGDTQYF. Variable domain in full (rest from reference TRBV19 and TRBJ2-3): DGGITQSPKYLFRKEGQNVTLSCEQNLNHDAMYWYRQDPGQGLRLIYYSQIVNDFQKGDIAEGYSVSREKKESFPLTVTSAQKNPTAFYLCASSIVPGGPGDTQYFGPGTRLTVL.

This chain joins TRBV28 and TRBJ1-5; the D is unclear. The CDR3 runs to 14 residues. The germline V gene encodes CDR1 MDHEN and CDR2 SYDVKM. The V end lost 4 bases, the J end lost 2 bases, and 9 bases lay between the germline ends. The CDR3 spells CASSSVEGNQPQHF. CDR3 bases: TGTGCCAGCAGTTCGGTAGAGGGCAATCAGCCCCAGCATTTT.

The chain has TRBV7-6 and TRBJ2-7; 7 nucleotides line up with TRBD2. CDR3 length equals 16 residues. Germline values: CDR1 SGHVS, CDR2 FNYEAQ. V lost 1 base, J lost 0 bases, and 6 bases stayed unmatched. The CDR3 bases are TGTGCCAGCAGCTTAGGGAGCGGGGAGAGCTCCTACGAGCAGTACTTC. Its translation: CASSLGSGESSYEQYF.